This T cell receptor (beta chain) stems from a study of PD-1 blockade in classical Hodgkin lymphoma. Time point in this sample: cycle 4 day 1 (C4D1), after six to seven weeks of nivolumab. Every patient experienced relapse after autologous stem cell transplantation, and brentuximab vedotin exposure varied. The CD4+ T cells used were purified from thawed PBMCs through magnetic negative selection. Assay used: immunoSEQ multiplex PCR; TCRdb lists only in-frame clones, some missing. The data contain 25,000 to 35,000 clones, roughly 80% of them singletons. The germline V and J ends were trimmed by 1 base and 3 bases, with 10 bases remaining between them. Looked up from germline, CDR1 is SGHAT and CDR2 is FQNNGV. CDR3 length: 14 residues.

The rearrangement joins TRBV11-2 to TRBJ2-7; D perhaps matches TRBD2 (5 bases). This TCR came from a human donor with classical Hodgkin lymphoma. The material sequenced was CD4+ T cells from blood, taken before the fourth cycle of nivolumab. CDR3 residues: CASSLVGGGYEQYF. The CDR3 DNA reads TGTGCCAGCAGCTTAGTCGGAGGCGGCTACGAGCAGTACTTC.